This T cell receptor (beta chain) comes out of a study of cytomegalovirus exposure and HLA in healthy donors. The CDR3 is 15 residues long. Trimming removed 3 bases from V and 6 bases from J; junction bases left unmatched: 4. CDR1 LNHDA and CDR2 SQIVND come from the germline V gene (reference sequence). PCR amplification relied on 60 Vbeta primers (plus 13 Jbeta primers). Profiled with immunoSEQ multiplex PCR; TCRdb holds only in-frame clones, not every one. The table shows about 98,000 clones, with roughly 76% occurring only once. The specimen sequenced was PBMCs. The receptor's source is a female donor in good health and CMV-seronegative. V gene TRBV19 combines with J gene TRBJ1-5; TRBD1 matches at 11 bases. DNA of the CDR3: TGTGCCAGTAGTATGGACAGGGGGCTAGGTCAGCCCCAGCATTTT. It translates to CASSMDRGLGQPQHF.